This passage covers 7 T cell receptor beta chains from one sample sequenced in a study of blood T cell repertoires in COVID-19. Produced via immunoSEQ multiplex PCR; TCRdb's table is partial and in-frame only. The sample yields 35,000 to 55,000 clones, about 85% seen once. Sequenced sample: peripheral blood. Receptor source: a woman in her 70s in a cohort sampled during active COVID-19.

The chain couples TRBV14 to TRBJ1-1, with D uncertain. V was shortened by 1 base and J by 7 bases, with 16 bases between the two germline ends. The CDR3 runs to 15 residues. From germline, CDR1 is SGHDN and CDR2 FVKESK. CDR3 nucleotides: TGTGCCAGCAGCCAAGCCGGCAGGAGGTCGAATGAAGCTTTCTTT. It codes for CASSQAGRRSNEAFF.

V and J are TRBV2 and TRBJ2-1, with TRBD1 matching over 9 bases. After removal of 8 bases from V and 3 bases from J, the junction contained 8 bases not matched to a gene. The CDR3 covers 15 residues. The germline gives CDR1 SNHLY, CDR2 FYNNEI. CDR3 nucleotides: TGTGCCAGCCTACCGGACAGGGGAAGCTACAATGAGCAGTTCTTC. Translated: CASLPDRGSYNEQFF.

The CDR3 region has the DNA TGTGCCAGTTTAAAGGGACTAGCGGGAGGCCCGGGTTACTACGAGCAGTACTTC. Its protein is CASLKGLAGGPGYYEQYF. The J gene is TRBJ2-7, the V gene TRBV19, with 15 bases identical to TRBD2. V lost 8 bases and J lost 3; bases outside the gene matches: 14. The CDR3 is 18 residues long. The V gene's germline CDR1 is LNHDA and CDR2 SQIVND (reference sequence). The full variable domain, with the rest looked up from reference TRBV19 and TRBJ2-7, is DGGITQSPKYLFRKEGQNVTLSCEQNLNHDAMYWYRQDPGQGLRLIYYSQIVNDFQKGDIAEGYSVSREKKESFPLTVTSAQKNPTAFYLCASLKGLAGGPGYYEQYFGPGTRLTVT.

The genes are TRBV19 and TRBJ2-3; possibly TRBD1 for D (5 bases). The length of the CDR3 is 16 residues. CDR1 and CDR2 (germline): LNHDA, SQIVND (reference sequence). With 3 bases removed from V and 5 bases from J, the gap between germline ends came to 18 bases. CDR3 sequence: CASSMIGAVLGDTQYF. In nucleotides, the CDR3 is TGTGCCAGTAGTATGATAGGGGCGGTTCTGGGAGATACGCAGTATTTT.

The chain joins TRBV7-9 to TRBJ2-7; the D gene is possibly TRBD2 (6 bases). The germline V gene has CDR1 SEHNR and CDR2 FQNEAQ (reference sequence). The V end was cut by 5 bases, the J end by 2 bases, with 13 bases between. CDR3 length: 14 residues. The CDR3 region is CASSQQGGAYEQYF. CDR3 DNA sequence: TGTGCCAGCAGCCAACAAGGAGGGGCCTACGAGCAGTACTTC.

This clone appeared a few times. This chain uses TRBV5-7 with TRBJ1-2, with TRBD1 identical over 8 bases. TRBV5-7 belongs to the ORF category, with a function that is uncertain. The CDR3 covers 17 residues. The trim removed 4 bases at V and 9 bases at J, leaving 20 bases unmatched. CDR3 in amino acids: CASSLYRGCPEEDSYTF. CDR3 coding DNA: TGTGCCAGCAGCCTGTACAGGGGGTGCCCCGAGGAGGACAGCTACACCTTC.

V usage is TRBV5-1 and J usage is TRBJ2-1; 11 bases match TRBD1. The CDR3 is 15 residues long. With V trimmed by 1 base and J by 6 bases, 3 bases remained unmatched. Germline V lookup: CDR1 SGHRS, CDR2 YFSETQ. The CDR3 DNA follows: TGCGCCAGCAGCTTGTGGGGACAGGGGGTCAATGAGCAGTTCTTC. Amino acids: CASSLWGQGVNEQFF.